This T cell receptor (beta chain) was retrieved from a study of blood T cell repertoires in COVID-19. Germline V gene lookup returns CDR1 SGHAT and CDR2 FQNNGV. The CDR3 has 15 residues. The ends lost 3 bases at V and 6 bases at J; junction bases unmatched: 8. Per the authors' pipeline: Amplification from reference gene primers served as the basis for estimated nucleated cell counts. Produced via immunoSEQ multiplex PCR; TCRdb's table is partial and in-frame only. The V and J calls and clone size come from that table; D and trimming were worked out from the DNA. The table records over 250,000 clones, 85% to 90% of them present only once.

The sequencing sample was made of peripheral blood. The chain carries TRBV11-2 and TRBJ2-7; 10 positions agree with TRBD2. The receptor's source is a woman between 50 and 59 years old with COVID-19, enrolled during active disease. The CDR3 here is CASSFQAGGPTEQYF. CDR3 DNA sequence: TGTGCCAGCAGCTTTCAAGCGGGAGGGCCGACCGAGCAGTACTTC.